The 14 T cell receptor beta chains listed next were all sequenced from one sample in a study of blood T cell repertoires in COVID-19. This table comes from immunoSEQ multiplex PCR, and its TCRdb copy is limited to in-frame clones, with some not included. The sample consists of a few hundred thousand clones, 75% to 90% of them appearing once. What was sequenced was peripheral blood. These receptors came from a woman aged 25-40 years with active or convalescent COVID-19.

The chain couples TRBV28 to TRBJ1-5; D call uncertain. V gave up 6 bases and J gave up 7 bases, with 13 bases separating them. CDR3 length: 13 residues. The V gene's germline CDR1 is MDHEN and CDR2 SYDVKM. This CDR3 is CASSAGFPQPQHF. The CDR3 nucleotides read TGTGCCAGCAGCGCGGGGTTCCCGCAGCCCCAGCATTTT.

This clone showed up just a few times. The rearrangement joins TRBV7-9 to TRBJ2-5; 7 bases agree with TRBD1. Germline CDR1 is SEHNR and CDR2 is FQNEAQ (reference sequence). CDR3 length: 15 residues. V lost 5 bases and J lost 5; bases outside the gene matches: 11. The CDR3 sequence is CASSPTTGLGETQYF. The DNA for the CDR3 is TGTGCCAGCAGCCCAACGACAGGGTTAGGGGAGACCCAGTACTTC.

V and J are TRBV30 and TRBJ1-1, with D possibly being TRBD1 (6 bases). The germline V and J ends were trimmed by 2 bases and 1 base, with 14 bases remaining between them. This CDR3 has 15 residues. Per the germline V gene, CDR1 is GTSNPN and CDR2 is SVGIG (reference sequence). The CDR3 loop reads CAWSLPDRPNTEAFF. CDR3 in DNA: TGTGCCTGGAGTCTACCGGACAGACCGAACACTGAAGCTTTCTTT.

The rearrangement joins TRBV7-2 to TRBJ1-5; possibly TRBD1 for D (5 bases). Trimming removed 1 base at V and 5 bases at J, with 12 bases between. CDR1 is SGHTA, CDR2 FQGNSA, per germline. The CDR3 loop spans 15 amino acids. The CDR3 region is CASSLGLGAYQPQHF. CDR3 coding DNA: TGTGCCAGCAGCTTAGGACTAGGGGCCTATCAGCCCCAGCATTTT.

This clone was picked up a small number of times. V is TRBV28 and J is TRBJ1-5, with D hard to call. The CDR3 sequence is 15 residues long. The germline V and J ends were trimmed by 2 bases and 5 bases, with 13 bases remaining between them. Germline-derived CDR1 and CDR2 are MDHEN and SYDVKM. CDR3 region: CASSLAVREYQPQHF. CDR3 DNA sequence: TGTGCCAGCAGTTTAGCCGTCCGAGAATATCAGCCCCAGCATTTT.

The chain carries TRBV10-3 and TRBJ2-1, with D perhaps TRBD2 (5 bases). The germline gives CDR1 ENHRY, CDR2 SYGVKD. The CDR3 covers 15 residues. Trimming took 11 bases from V and 0 from J, leaving 17 bases between them. CDR3 nucleotide sequence: TGTGCCGAACTAGTCCGACCCAGCTCCTACAATGAGCAGTTCTTC. As protein: CAELVRPSSYNEQFF.

This chain joins TRBV6-5 and TRBJ2-7, with 9 bases identical to TRBD2. J was trimmed by 3 bases and V by 8 bases; bases with no gene match: 5. This CDR3 is built from 13 residues. Germline V gene data show CDR1 as MNHEY and CDR2 as SVGAGI. The CDR3 loop is CASSTSGYYEQYF. The CDR3 DNA follows: TGTGCCAGCTCGACTAGCGGATACTACGAGCAGTACTTC.

The rearrangement joins TRBV28 to TRBJ2-7; D gene uncertain. This CDR3 is built from 12 residues. CDR1 MDHEN and CDR2 SYDVKM come from the germline V gene. Deletions cut 5 bases from V and 11 bases from J, with 16 bases between. The CDR3 nucleotides read TGTGCCAGCAGTCCCCCCCAACGACTTGAGTACTTC. Translating it yields CASSPPQRLEYF.

J is TRBJ2-2 and V is TRBV19; D perhaps matches TRBD1 (6 bases). CDR1 is LNHDA, CDR2 SQIVND, per germline (reference sequence). Trimming pared 5 bases from V and 4 bases from J, leaving 11 bases between. The CDR3 covers 14 residues. Written as DNA, the CDR3 is TGTGCCAGTAGTTGGTCCAGGGGCACCGGGGAGCTGTTTTTT. This translates into CASSWSRGTGELFF.

This chain connects TRBV2 to TRBJ1-1; 7 nucleotides agree with TRBD1. Germline CDR1 SNHLY, CDR2 FYNNEI. The trim removed 8 bases at V and 10 bases at J, leaving 7 bases unmatched. There are 11 residues in the CDR3. The CDR3 DNA is TGTGCCAGCCAGGGTAGGGGGCCAGCTTTCTTT. This translates into CASQGRGPAFF.

The rearrangement links TRBV2 to TRBJ2-1; 9 nucleotides line up with TRBD2. V shed 7 bases and J 3 bases; nucleotides not matched to a gene: 1. CDR3 length: 13 residues. CDR1 SNHLY and CDR2 FYNNEI come from the germline V gene. CDR3 nucleotide sequence: TGTGCCAGCACTAGCGGGGACTACAATGAGCAGTTCTTC. Protein: CASTSGDYNEQFF.

The V and J genes are TRBV4-3 and TRBJ1-4; D gene unclear. The CDR3 extends over 14 amino acids. Trimming stripped 0 bases from V and 9 bases from J, with 11 bases between. Per the germline V gene, CDR1 is LGHNA and CDR2 is YSLEER. The CDR3 coding sequence is TGCGCCAGCAGCCAAGACGTCGGGGTTAAAAAACTGTTTTTT. It encodes CASSQDVGVKKLFF.

V and J are TRBV7-2 and TRBJ2-7, with TRBD2 as a possible D gene (6 bases). CDR1 is SGHTA and CDR2 is FQGNSA in the germline V gene. Trimming left V 8 bases short and J 2 bases short, with 16 bases between. The CDR3 covers 14 residues. CDR3 nucleotide sequence: TGTGCCAGCTGCCCGCTGGCGGGAACCTACGAGCAGTACTTC. It is translated as CASCPLAGTYEQYF. Full variable domain (outside the CDR3, taken from reference TRBV7-2 and TRBJ2-7): GAGVSQSPSNKVTEKGKDVELRCDPISGHTALYWYRQSLGQGLEFLIYFQGNSAPDKSGLPSDRFSAERTGGSVSTLTIQRTQQEDSAVYLCASCPLAGTYEQYFGPGTRLTVT.

V usage is TRBV2 and J usage is TRBJ1-1, with TRBD1 as a possible D gene (5 bases). Trimming cost V 3 bases and J 12 bases, with 23 bases left between them. The CDR3 consists of 15 residues. Germline V gene lookup returns CDR1 SNHLY and CDR2 FYNNEI. The CDR3 coding sequence is TGTGCCAGCAGTGATTCCCTCGGGGGGGGGTCGGTTTCTTTCTTT. Translation: CASSDSLGGGSVSFF.